A single sample gave rise to the 10 T cell receptor beta chains below, sequenced in a study of long-term antiretroviral therapy in people with HIV. Researchers report immunoSEQ v3.0 was run at survey level. Using immunoSEQ multiplex PCR, the repertoire was profiled, and TCRdb retains in-frame clones only, with some absent. The sample gives roughly 50,000 clones, 84% of which show up once; under 3% is in the top ten. The specimen comprised unsorted PBMCs, sampled 0.8 years after starting antiretroviral therapy. These TCRs come from a woman aged 18-29 years with HIV.

The V call is TRBV19, the J call TRBJ2-6; D unresolved. From germline, CDR1 is LNHDA and CDR2 SQIVND (reference sequence). The germline V and J ends were trimmed by 4 bases and 0 bases, with 16 bases remaining between them. The CDR3 runs to 18 residues. Written as DNA, the CDR3 is TGTGCCAGTAGTACCCCGACGCTTTTGATCTCTGGGGCCAACGTCCTGACTTTC. Translating it yields CASSTPTLLISGANVLTF.

The rearrangement joins TRBV18 to TRBJ2-3; D not certain. CDR1 and CDR2 (germline): KGHSH, LQKENI. V was cut by 2 bases and J by 6 bases, with 12 bases left in between. CDR3 length: 14 amino acids. The CDR3 DNA sequence: TGTGCCAGCTCACCATACCTTCCTCCTGATACGCAGTATTTT. Protein sequence: CASSPYLPPDTQYF.

This sequence joins TRBV4-3 and TRBJ1-2, with 8 bases fitting TRBD1. Trimming removed 1 base from V and 5 bases from J; junction bases left unmatched: 6. Per the germline V gene, CDR1 is LGHNA and CDR2 is YSLEER. This CDR3 is built from 15 residues. The CDR3 sequence is CASSQGQGAGYGYTF. CDR3 nucleotides: TGCGCCAGCAGCCAAGGTCAGGGGGCAGGATATGGCTACACCTTC.

This clone was detected a few times. The rearrangement uses TRBV12-5 and TRBJ1-1, with TRBD1 identical over 7 bases. The ends lost 6 bases at V and 5 bases at J; junction bases unmatched: 3. Per germline, CDR1 LGHNT and CDR2 FRNRAP. The CDR3 totals 12 residues. CDR3 residues: CASGTGWTEAFF. The CDR3 DNA sequence: TGTGCTAGTGGGACAGGGTGGACTGAAGCTTTCTTT.

The V gene is TRBV7-3, the J gene TRBJ1-1, with no clear D. V shed 1 base and J shed 1 base, with 4 bases lying between them. Germline V gene data show CDR1 as SGHTA and CDR2 as FQGTGA. The CDR3 length is 13 residues. For the CDR3, the DNA is TGTGCCAGCAGCTTAAGGTCGAACACTGAAGCTTTCTTT. Its protein is CASSLRSNTEAFF. The full variable domain, rest sourced from reference TRBV7-3 and TRBJ1-1, is GAGVSQTPSNKVTEKGKYVELRCDPISGHTALYWYRQSLGQGPEFLIYFQGTGAADDSGLPNDRFFAVRPEGSVSTLKIQRTERGDSAVYLCASSLRSNTEAFFGQGTRLTVV.

The chain joins TRBV27 to TRBJ1-5; 8 nucleotides align to TRBD1. The V gene's germline CDR1 is MNHEY and CDR2 SMNVEV (reference sequence). V dropped 8 bases and J dropped 4; count of bases not matched to a gene: 10. CDR3 length: 15 amino acids. The CDR3 sequence: CASQWGTGPNQPQHF. The CDR3 bases are TGTGCCAGCCAATGGGGGACAGGACCGAATCAGCCCCAGCATTTT.

The V call is TRBV5-4, the J call TRBJ2-1; 12 nucleotides agree with TRBD2. The V gene's germline CDR1 is SGHNT and CDR2 YYREEE (reference sequence). V dropped 1 base and J dropped 8; count of bases not matched to a gene: 4. This CDR3 has 15 amino acids. The DNA of the CDR3 is TGTGCCAGCAGCTTGTTGTCTAGCGGGAGGGATGAGCAGTTCTTC. As protein: CASSLLSSGRDEQFF.

V gene TRBV29-1 combines with J gene TRBJ2-2, with 8 nucleotides matching TRBD1. V lost 2 bases, J lost 7 bases, and 6 bases stayed unmatched. CDR3 length equals 14 residues. Looked up from germline, CDR1 is SQVTM and CDR2 is ANQGSEA. Here the CDR3 DNA reads TGCAGCGTTGAATCGGACAGGGTTGACGGGGAGCTGTTTTTT. Its protein is CSVESDRVDGELFF.

V usage is TRBV11-1 and J usage is TRBJ2-7, with 14 bases aligning to TRBD2. J lost 2 bases, V lost 5 bases, and 5 bases had no gene match. The germline CDR1 and CDR2 sequences are SGHAT and FQDESV (reference sequence). This CDR3 region has 16 residues. In DNA form, the CDR3 reads TGTGCCAGCAGCCTGGGGACTAGCGGGAGTCCCTACGAGCAGTACTTC. Translation: CASSLGTSGSPYEQYF.

The CDR3 sequence: CASSPQRSPSNQPQHF. The CDR3 DNA reads TGTGCCAGCTCCCCTCAGCGTAGCCCTAGCAATCAGCCCCAGCATTTT. The chain uses TRBV18 and TRBJ1-5; D remains unclear. V was pared by 6 bases and J by 0 bases, with 15 bases between. The CDR3 length is 16 residues. From germline, CDR1 is KGHSH and CDR2 LQKENI.